Below, one TCR beta chain is given with its context. The germline gene is not matched at one end of the junction; a read error may be the cause. Sequencing of TCR beta drew on CD8+ and CD4+ T cells from blood. Negative isolation yielded CD4+ and CD8+ T cells, and FACS enriched TEMRA cells. With random hexamers, roughly 0.5 to 1 ug RNA was reverse transcribed. TCR beta CDR3 was amplified by immunoSEQ covering 54 Vbeta and 13 Jbeta. In TCRdb, the immunoSEQ multiplex PCR reads were re-called with MiXCR into one record per CDR3 protein. The sample comprises 150,000 or so distinct CDR3 sequences, around 94% of which are singletons, and around 0.14% rests with the top ten. This sample is drawn from a study of CD8 T cells in Susac syndrome. This CDR3 region has 13 residues. The germline CDR1 and CDR2 sequences are SGHTA and FQGNSA.

Sequencing was performed on CD4+ T cells from PBMCs. The sequence came from a human donor in good health. The genes are TRBV7-2 and TRBJ2-7; D is possibly TRBD2 (5 bases). In DNA form, the CDR3 reads TGTGCCAGCAGCCTAGCTGCAGGCTACGAGCAGTACTTC. Protein product: CASSLAAGYEQYF.